The next 15 T cell receptor beta chains were all read from a single sample in a study of T cells in Graves' hyperthyroidism and ophthalmopathy. Amplification targeted TCR beta CDR3 regions from RNA transcripts. TCR CDR3 underwent first-round RT-PCR with the HTBI primer set. TCRdb fed the multiplex PCR reads into MiXCR, producing one record per CDR3 protein. This sample has 380,000 or so distinct CDR3 sequences, with around an eighth found just once. Input material: blood. Source of these receptors: a man under 40 with Graves' hyperthyroidism that later progressed to Graves' ophthalmopathy.

This clonotype was counted at least ten times. The CDR3 DNA is TGTGCCAGCAGTTTCCCCGGCGGACTAGCGGGGGGGCCAGGTAATGAGCAGTTCTTC. Its translation is CASSFPGGLAGGPGNEQFF. The chain is built from TRBV12-3 or TRBV12-4 and TRBJ2-1, with 15 bases fitting TRBD2. CDR3 size: 19 residues. V lost 3 bases and J lost 7; bases outside the gene matches: 13.

V is TRBV3-1 and J is TRBJ2-1; D perhaps matches TRBD1 (6 bases). The V end lost 0 bases, the J end lost 0 bases, and 9 bases lay between the germline ends. The CDR3 consists of 16 residues. Germline V gene lookup returns CDR1 LGHDT and CDR2 YNNKEL (reference sequence). CDR3 amino acids: CASSQDGGGSYNEQFF. Written as DNA, the CDR3 is TGTGCCAGCAGCCAAGATGGGGGCGGCTCCTACAATGAGCAGTTCTTC.

This clonotype was recorded a few times. This chain links TRBV7-9 with TRBJ2-7; 12 bases match TRBD2. The junction had 6 bases not matched to a gene; V was cut back by 0 bases and J by 0 bases. The CDR3 has 18 amino acids. The germline CDR1 and CDR2 sequences are SEHNR and FQNEAQ (reference sequence). The chain's CDR3 is CASSLAPRLAGDSYEQYF. CDR3 sequence (DNA): TGTGCCAGCAGCTTAGCCCCTCGACTAGCGGGGGACTCCTACGAGCAGTACTTC. The entire variable domain, with the rest obtained from reference TRBV7-9 and TRBJ2-7, is as follows: DTGVSQNPRHKITKRGQNVTFRCDPISEHNRLYWYRQTLGQGPEFLTYFQNEAQLEKSRLLSDRFSAERPKGSFSTLEIQRTEQGDSAMYLCASSLAPRLAGDSYEQYFGPGTRLTVT.

This clonotype was recorded many times. V and J are TRBV12-3 or TRBV12-4 and TRBJ1-4; D is undetermined. The CDR3 has 15 amino acids. V lost 4 bases to trimming and J lost 0 bases, with 9 bases between them. CDR3 sequence: CASSSGPATNEKLFF. The CDR3 bases are TGTGCCAGCAGTTCCGGACCCGCAACTAATGAAAAACTGTTTTTT.

This clonotype has at least ten counts. The chain is built from TRBV6-1 and TRBJ2-5; 9 bases agree with TRBD2. This CDR3 region has 15 residues. The V gene end was trimmed by 7 bases and the J gene end by 2 bases; junction bases not matched to a gene: 8. Germline V gene sequence: CDR1 MNHNS, CDR2 SASEGT. This CDR3 is CASTQAGGQQETQYF. The CDR3 nucleotides are TGTGCCAGCACCCAGGCGGGGGGGCAACAAGAGACCCAGTACTTC.

This clonotype was detected many times. V usage is TRBV5-4 and J usage is TRBJ2-7; the match to TRBD1 covers 9 bases. This CDR3 contains 13 residues. CDR1 and CDR2 (germline): SGHNT, YYREEE (reference sequence). The V gene end was trimmed by 2 bases and the J gene end by 4 bases; junction bases not matched to a gene: 1. The CDR3 nucleotides are TGTGCCAGCAGCTTACAGGGGGCTTACGAGCAGTACTTC. Amino acid sequence: CASSLQGAYEQYF. Together with reference TRBV5-4 and TRBJ2-7, the CDR3 gives the full variable domain: ETGVTQSPTHLIKTRGQQVTLRCSSQSGHNTVSWYQQALGQGPQFIFQYYREEENGRGNFPPRFSGLQFPNYSSELNVNALELDDSALYLCASSLQGAYEQYFGPGTRLTVT.

This clonotype has at least ten counts. The chain has TRBV6-1 and TRBJ1-5, with no clear D. The germline CDR1 and CDR2 sequences are MNHNS and SASEGT. Between the trimmed V and J ends, which lost 2 bases and 3 bases, there was a span of 11 bases. The CDR3 has 15 amino acids. The CDR3 coding sequence is TGTGCCAGCAGTGAATACCAGGACCTCAATCAGCCCCAGCATTTT. Protein: CASSEYQDLNQPQHF.

Regarding this clonotype: A much more abundant neighbour one base away suggests this may be a read error. The chain couples TRBV3-1 to TRBJ1-2; 10 bases map to TRBD1. This CDR3 spans 13 amino acids. The germline gives CDR1 LGHDT, CDR2 YNNKEL (reference sequence). After removal of 3 bases from V and 8 bases from J, the junction contained 3 bases not matched to a gene. The CDR3 here is CASSQRQGAGYTF. The CDR3 nucleotides read TGTGCCAGCAGCCAGAGACAGGGGGCCGGCTACACCTTC.

The V gene is TRBV3-1, the J gene TRBJ2-3; 11 nucleotides line up with TRBD2. The CDR3 length is 16 residues. Trimming at V came to 5 bases and at J to 5 bases, leaving 9 bases not matched to a gene. Germline CDR1 and CDR2: LGHDT and YNNKEL (reference sequence). The CDR3 bases are TGTGCCAGCAGCTCGGGACTAGCGGAGGGAAGAGATACGCAGTATTTT. Translated: CASSSGLAEGRDTQYF.

The sample holds many counts of this clonotype. The chain has TRBV7-8 and TRBJ1-2, with TRBD1 matching 10 bases. V shed 5 bases and J 5 bases; nucleotides not matched to a gene: 8. The length of the CDR3 is 15 residues. CDR1 and CDR2 (germline): SGHVS, FQNEAQ. DNA of the CDR3: TGTGCCAGCAGCGAAGGCTGGGACAGGGGTTATGGCTACACCTTC. The encoded protein is CASSEGWDRGYGYTF. Together with reference TRBV7-8 and TRBJ1-2, the CDR3 gives the full variable domain: GAGVSQSPRYKVAKRGQDVALRCDPISGHVSLFWYQQALGQGPEFLTYFQNEAQLDKSGLPSDRFFAERPEGSVSTLKIQRTQQEDSAVYLCASSEGWDRGYGYTFGSGTRLTVV.

In its sample, this clonotype was seen a few times. The V and J genes are TRBV3-1 and TRBJ2-7; 8 bases agree with TRBD1. The CDR3 sequence is 13 residues long. V shed 5 bases, J shed 6 bases, and the junction held 6 bases outside the gene matches. Looked up from germline, CDR1 is LGHDT and CDR2 is YNNKEL (reference sequence). CDR3: CASSSRDRREQYF. DNA for the CDR3: TGTGCCAGCAGCTCCCGGGACAGGCGCGAGCAGTACTTC.

This clonotype was recorded at least ten times. The rearrangement uses TRBV10-3 and TRBJ1-3; D is unclear. The CDR3 sequence is 12 residues long. Germline CDR1 is ENHRY and CDR2 is SYGVKD. The V and J ends lost 9 bases and 2 bases respectively, with 8 bases between them. The CDR3: CAIYSPGNTIYF. The CDR3 DNA reads TGTGCCATATACAGCCCTGGAAACACCATATATTTT.

This clonotype was found many times. Its ends do not fully match the called genes, so a read error is possible. This chain joins TRBV6-1 and TRBJ2-4, with 10 bases identical to TRBD1. Germline assignment: CDR1 MNHNS and CDR2 SASEGT. The CDR3 has 18 amino acids. For the CDR3, the DNA is TGTGCCAGCAGCGAAGGGGTTGGGACAGGGGTTGCCAAAAACATTCAGTACTTC. It codes for CASSEGVGTGVAKNIQYF.

This clonotype was counted at least ten times. The rearrangement links TRBV2 to TRBJ2-3, with D perhaps assigned TRBD1 or TRBD2 (6 bases each). V was trimmed by 5 bases and J by 0 bases, leaving 9 bases between them. The germline V gene encodes CDR1 SNHLY and CDR2 FYNNEI. This CDR3 spans 14 amino acids. The CDR3 reads CASSRGVSTDTQYF. CDR3 in DNA: TGTGCCAGCAGTAGGGGGGTGAGCACAGATACGCAGTATTTT.

This clonotype was observed many times. This chain links TRBV29-1 with TRBJ2-7; 8 positions agree with TRBD2. V shed 4 bases and J 3 bases; nucleotides not matched to a gene: 8. The CDR3 runs 14 residues. The germline V gene encodes CDR1 SQVTM and CDR2 ANQGSEA. CDR3 nucleotide sequence: TGCAGCGTTGCGGGAGCGGGGGTCCACTACGAGCAGTACTTC. Translating it yields CSVAGAGVHYEQYF.